The sequence of this T cell receptor (beta chain) was determined in a study of blood T cell repertoires in COVID-19. Sequenced by immunoSEQ multiplex PCR; TCRdb stores in-frame clones only, minus some. The sample contains about 160,000 clones, roughly 88% of which appear only once. Sequenced input: PBMCs or T cells enriched from blood (not recorded which). This clonotype was sampled from a woman in her forties or fifties who had recovered from COVID-19.

For the CDR3, the DNA is TGTGCCAGCTCACCACCGAGACAGGGGTATGGCTACACCTTC. This translates into CASSPPRQGYGYTF. The gene calls are TRBV18 and TRBJ1-2; 8 bases map to TRBD1. This CDR3 has 14 amino acids. The germline gives CDR1 KGHSH, CDR2 LQKENI. V was pared by 0 bases and J by 5 bases, with 2 bases of the junction left unmatched. The full variable domain, rest sourced from reference TRBV18 and TRBJ1-2, is NAGVMQNPRHLVRRRGQEARLRCSPMKGHSHVYWYRQLPEEGLKFMVYLQKENIIDESGMPKERFSAEFPKEGPSILRIQQVVRGDSAAYFCASSPPRQGYGYTFGSGTRLTVV.